This T cell receptor (beta chain) was recovered during a study of cytomegalovirus exposure and HLA in healthy donors. Nominally healthy donors were sampled, though unrecorded immune exposures were likely. Study conclusions and caveats: TCR beta chains numbering about 160 were designated cytomegalovirus-associated. In vitro checks showed that a few CMV-associated chains really do target CMV antigens. Reports indicated that the classifier achieved high specificity and sensitivity in diagnosing cytomegalovirus status.

This clone was observed a handful of times. The antigen is undetermined. PCR employed 60 Vbeta and 13 Jbeta primers. Profiled with immunoSEQ multiplex PCR; TCRdb holds only in-frame clones, not every one. The table lists 110,000 to 150,000 clones, roughly 77% of them singletons. From germline, CDR1 is ENHRY and CDR2 SYGVKD. Trimming took off 6 bases at V and 0 bases at J, with 12 bases between the two ends. This CDR3 region has 15 residues. The sample taken for sequencing was PBMCs. This sequence originates from a woman aged 30 to 39 in good health and CMV-seronegative. V is TRBV10-3 and J is TRBJ2-1; D is perhaps TRBD2 (6 bases). In nucleotides, the CDR3 is TGTGCCATCAGAGGACGGGGGAACTCCTACAATGAGCAGTTCTTC. Its translation: CAIRGRGNSYNEQFF.